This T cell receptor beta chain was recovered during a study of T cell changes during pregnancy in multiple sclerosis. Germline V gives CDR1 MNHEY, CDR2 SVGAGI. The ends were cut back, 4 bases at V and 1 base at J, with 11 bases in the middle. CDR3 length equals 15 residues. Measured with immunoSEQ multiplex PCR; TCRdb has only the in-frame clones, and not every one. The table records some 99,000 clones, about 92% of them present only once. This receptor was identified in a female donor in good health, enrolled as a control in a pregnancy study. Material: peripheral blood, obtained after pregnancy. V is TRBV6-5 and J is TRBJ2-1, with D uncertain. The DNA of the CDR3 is TGTGCCAGCAGTTTACAGCCGGCTTCCTACAATGAGCAGTTCTTC. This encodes CASSLQPASYNEQFF.